Shown below are 20 T cell receptor beta chains from a single sample sequenced in a study of T cell responses to AZD1222 COVID-19 vaccine. Repertoires were generated with immunoSEQ multiplex PCR, while TCRdb's copy carries only in-frame clones and drops some. The repertoire holds around 19,000 clones, with about 90% as singletons. Sample: peripheral blood, taken 28 days after the second AZD1222 dose. Source of these receptors: an adult who received the AZD1222 COVID-19 vaccine.

The sample holds one count of this clone. V is TRBV2 and J is TRBJ2-7; a possible D gene is TRBD2 (6 bases). CDR1 SNHLY and CDR2 FYNNEI come from the germline V gene. Trimming pared 1 base from V and 2 bases from J, leaving 12 bases between. The CDR3 spans 15 residues. As DNA, the CDR3 is TGTGCCAGCAGTGAAGAGGGCGGGGTTCCCTACGAGCAGTACGTC. Protein product: CASSEEGGVPYEQYV.

V is TRBV15 and J is TRBJ1-3; no reliable D call. The CDR3 has 17 amino acids. With 5 bases removed from V and 0 bases from J, the gap between germline ends came to 17 bases. Germline CDR1 LNHNV, CDR2 YYDKDF (reference sequence). The CDR3 bases are TGTGCCACCAGCCAGATGGGCGGGGAACCCTCTGGAAACACCATATATTTT. Translated: CATSQMGGEPSGNTIYF.

The chain uses TRBV7-2 and TRBJ2-1; D gene unclear. The V gene lost 1 base and the J gene lost 15 bases, with 13 bases spanning the gap. The germline CDR1 and CDR2 sequences are SGHTA and FQGNSA. The CDR3 runs to 12 residues. The CDR3 reads CASSLERAPPFF. CDR3 nucleotide sequence: TGTGCCAGCAGCTTAGAAAGGGCACCCCCGTTCTTC.

This chain links TRBV19 with TRBJ1-3, with D perhaps TRBD1 (6 bases). CDR1 LNHDA and CDR2 SQIVND come from the germline V gene (reference sequence). Trimming shortened V by 8 bases and J by 3 bases, and 17 bases separated the two germline ends. The CDR3 loop spans 15 amino acids. CDR3 loop: CASSLGAGIGNTIYF. CDR3 nucleotides: TGTGCCAGTTCATTGGGGGCAGGGATTGGAAACACCATATATTTT.

V gene TRBV24-1 combines with J gene TRBJ2-1, with 14 positions matching TRBD2. The ends lost 10 bases at V and 9 bases at J; junction bases unmatched: 4. There are 13 residues in the CDR3. Germline CDR1 is KGHDR and CDR2 is SFDVKD. The CDR3 DNA reads TGTGCCACAACCGGACTAGCGGGAGGTGAGCAGTTCTTC. Its protein product is CATTGLAGGEQFF.

The rearrangement joins TRBV7-9 to TRBJ2-1; possibly TRBD1 for D (7 bases). V gave up 1 base and J gave up 2 bases, with 15 bases separating them. This CDR3 contains 17 residues. Germline CDR1 is SEHNR and CDR2 is FQNEAQ (reference sequence). The CDR3 loop is CASSLGRAGGTYNEQFF. CDR3 DNA sequence: TGTGCCAGCAGCTTAGGTCGGGCAGGGGGGACCTACAATGAGCAGTTCTTC.

The V and J genes are TRBV6-5 and TRBJ1-1; D is uncertain. From germline, CDR1 is MNHEY and CDR2 SVGAGI. The V end was cut by 2 bases, the J end by 2 bases, with 6 bases between. This CDR3 spans 13 amino acids. CDR3 region: CASSYSRNTEAFF. The CDR3 nucleotides are TGTGCCAGCAGTTACAGCAGAAACACTGAAGCTTTCTTT.

The chain has TRBV27 and TRBJ2-6, with D uncertain. CDR1 and CDR2 from the germline V gene are MNHEY and SMNVEV (reference sequence). CDR3 size: 15 residues. Trimming took off 8 bases at V and 0 bases at J, with 11 bases between the two ends. For the CDR3, the DNA is TGTGCCAGCTCACGACTGAGCTCTGGGGCCAACGTCCTGACTTTC. Its translation is CASSRLSSGANVLTF.

V is TRBV7-7 and J is TRBJ2-7, with D possibly matching TRBD2 (6 bases). Germline loops: CDR1 SSHAT, CDR2 FNYEAQ (reference sequence). V was cut by 5 bases and J by 0 bases, with 23 bases left in between. CDR3 size: 18 residues. The CDR3, as DNA: TGTGCCAGCAGCACTGGGGCGGGCGGGGACTCGAGCTCCTACGAGCAGTACGTC. Translating gives CASSTGAGGDSSSYEQYV.

The chain has TRBV6-5 and TRBJ1-2; 10 bases align to TRBD1. CDR3 length: 15 amino acids. Unmatched junction bases numbered 14, after V lost 10 bases and J lost 6 bases. The germline CDR1 and CDR2 sequences are MNHEY and SVGAGI. CDR3 coding DNA: TGTGCCATCACCTCGGCGGGACAGGGGTTTGATGGCTACACCTTC. This gives the protein CAITSAGQGFDGYTF.

This chain links TRBV11-2 with TRBJ2-2; 9 positions match TRBD2. CDR1 and CDR2 (germline): SGHAT, FQNNGV. The V segment lost 5 bases and the J segment 3 bases; nucleotides outside the gene matches: 10. The CDR3 contains 17 residues. In DNA, the CDR3 is TGTGCCAGCAGCCCCCATGGCCGGACTAGCGACACCGGGGAGCTGTTTTTT. Residues: CASSPHGRTSDTGELFF.

The V gene is TRBV2, the J gene TRBJ2-3, with 9 positions matching TRBD2. The CDR3 has 16 amino acids. CDR1 is SNHLY and CDR2 is FYNNEI in the germline V gene. J lost 0 bases, V lost 7 bases, and 8 bases had no gene match. The CDR3 bases are TGTGCCAGCAACGCGGGAGGGCCCTTGAGCACAGATACGCAGTATTTT. Translating gives CASNAGGPLSTDTQYF.

This clone was seen once. This chain links TRBV10-2 with TRBJ1-1, with D perhaps matching TRBD1 (5 bases). The CDR3 is made up of 13 amino acids. The V gene's germline CDR1 is WSHSY and CDR2 SAAADI. V was shortened by 3 bases and J by 4 bases, with 9 bases between the two germline ends. In DNA, the CDR3 is TGCGCCAGCAGTGAATACCAGGGCACTGAAGCTTTCTTT. As protein: CASSEYQGTEAFF.

V and J are TRBV6-5 and TRBJ1-4; TRBD1 matches at 7 bases. Per the germline V gene, CDR1 is MNHEY and CDR2 is SVGAGI. The CDR3 consists of 14 residues. With V trimmed by 5 bases and J by 1 base, 1 base remained unmatched. In nucleotides, the CDR3 is TGTGCCAGCAGTACAGGGGAAACTAATGAAAAACTGTTTTTT. Protein sequence: CASSTGETNEKLFF.

A single count supports this clone. The chain has TRBV7-2 and TRBJ2-7; possibly TRBD2 for D (6 bases). The CDR3 contains 15 residues. The V end lost 5 bases, the J end lost 0 bases, and 14 bases lay between the germline ends. In germline, CDR1 is SGHTA, CDR2 FQGNSA. The CDR3 loop is CASSSRDLSSYEQYF. In nucleotides, the CDR3 is TGTGCCAGCAGCAGCCGGGACTTAAGCTCCTACGAGCAGTACTTC.

This rearrangement joins TRBV11-2 to TRBJ2-3; weak D call: TRBD2 (7 bases). The CDR3 totals 13 residues. V gave up 5 bases and J gave up 6 bases, with 12 bases separating them. Germline values: CDR1 SGHAT, CDR2 FQNNGV. CDR3 DNA sequence: TGTGCCAGCAGCCCAAGGGGGGGCGATACGCAGTATTTT. The encoded protein is CASSPRGGDTQYF.

This clone was counted once. The chain joins TRBV12-3 or TRBV12-4 to TRBJ1-5, with 7 bases aligning to TRBD1. The CDR3 has 13 amino acids. V lost 7 bases and J lost 6; bases outside the gene matches: 6. The CDR3 DNA sequence: TGTGCCAGCAATCAGGGGGGGAGTCAGCCCCAGCATTTT. Its protein product is CASNQGGSQPQHF.

This clone came up once. The CDR3 protein is CATSTRSGLGYNEQFF. The DNA for the CDR3 is TGTGCCACCAGCACAAGATCTGGACTAGGCTACAATGAGCAGTTCTTC. The chain has TRBV15 and TRBJ2-1; 7 bases map to TRBD2. V shed 4 bases and J 3 bases; nucleotides not matched to a gene: 9. Per the germline V gene, CDR1 is LNHNV and CDR2 is YYDKDF (reference sequence). CDR3 length: 16 amino acids.

The chain couples TRBV6-6 to TRBJ1-3; perhaps TRBD1 as D (5 bases). The germline gives CDR1 MNHNY, CDR2 SVGAGI (reference sequence). This CDR3 has 15 residues. V shed 5 bases and J shed 0 bases, with 11 bases lying between them. CDR3 DNA: TGTGCCAGCAGTACTTGGGACGGCTCTGGAAACACCATATATTTT. Residues: CASSTWDGSGNTIYF.

The V call is TRBV9, the J call TRBJ2-2; the match to TRBD1 covers 8 bases. Germline CDR1 SGDLS, CDR2 YYNGEE. Trimming cost V 3 bases and J 1 base; bases outside gene matches: 2. This CDR3 has 15 residues. Here the CDR3 reads CASSGTGQNTGELFF. In nucleotides, the CDR3 is TGTGCCAGCAGCGGGACAGGGCAGAACACCGGGGAGCTGTTTTTT. Together with reference TRBV9 and TRBJ2-2, the CDR3 gives the full variable domain: DSGVTQTPKHLITATGQRVTLRCSPRSGDLSVYWYQQSLDQGLQFLIQYYNGEERAKGNILERFSAQQFPDLHSELNLSSLELGDSALYFCASSGTGQNTGELFFGEGSRLTVL.